This is a list of T cell receptor beta chains from one sample in a study of blood T cell repertoires in COVID-19. TCRdb's copy holds only in-frame clones and misses some; the assay was immunoSEQ multiplex PCR. The data contain about 68,000 clones, about 85% of them seen just once; the ten biggest clones take up around 3.5%. Sequences were obtained from peripheral blood. These receptors came from a woman between 45 and 60 years old with COVID-19, enrolled during active disease. The CDR3 runs from the conserved cysteine through the conserved F or W. The D gene is left open where the match is weak. Size values are once, few and many counts, or a class for expanded clones, and some rows have none.

>TRBV21-1|TRBJ1-5|NA|12|NA
CASRQGARPQHF
TGTGCCAGCCGACAGGGGGCTCGGCCCCAGCATTTT
>TRBV30|TRBJ1-2|NA|11|NA
CASLRVDGYTF
TGTGCCAGCCTGAGGGTGGATGGCTACACCTTC
>TRBV28|TRBJ2-7|NA|15|TRBD2
CASSFRSGSPYEQYF
TGTGCCAGCAGTTTCAGAAGCGGGAGCCCCTACGAGCAGTACTTC
>TRBV5-6|TRBJ1-5|few|13|NA
CASSLAVGVGQHF
TGTGCCAGCAGCTTGGCCGTCGGAGTCGGCCAGCATTTT
>TRBV19|TRBJ1-5|NA|14|NA
CASSMGHRGQPQHF
TGTGCCAGTAGTATGGGCCACCGGGGTCAGCCCCAGCATTTT
>TRBV24-1|TRBJ2-1|NA|16|TRBD1
CATSDLYGQGLDEQFF
TGTGCCACCAGTGATTTGTATGGACAGGGCCTCGATGAGCAGTTCTTC
>TRBV12-5|TRBJ1-5|NA|14|NA
CASGLGGGNQPQHF
TGTGCTAGTGGTTTGGGAGGCGGGAATCAGCCCCAGCATTTT
>TRBV6-5|TRBJ1-1|NA|10|NA
CASRTFEAFF
TGTGCCAGCAGGACATTTGAAGCTTTCTTT
>TRBV7-2|TRBJ2-1|once|13|TRBD2
CASSLALTSGLFF
TGTGCCAGCAGCTTAGCGCTGACTAGCGGTCTCTTCTTC
>TRBV4-1|TRBJ2-7|NA|19|TRBD1
CASSHLISTGTGLRGEQYF
TGCGCCAGCAGCCATCTCATTTCCACCGGGACAGGACTTCGGGGCGAGCAGTACTTC